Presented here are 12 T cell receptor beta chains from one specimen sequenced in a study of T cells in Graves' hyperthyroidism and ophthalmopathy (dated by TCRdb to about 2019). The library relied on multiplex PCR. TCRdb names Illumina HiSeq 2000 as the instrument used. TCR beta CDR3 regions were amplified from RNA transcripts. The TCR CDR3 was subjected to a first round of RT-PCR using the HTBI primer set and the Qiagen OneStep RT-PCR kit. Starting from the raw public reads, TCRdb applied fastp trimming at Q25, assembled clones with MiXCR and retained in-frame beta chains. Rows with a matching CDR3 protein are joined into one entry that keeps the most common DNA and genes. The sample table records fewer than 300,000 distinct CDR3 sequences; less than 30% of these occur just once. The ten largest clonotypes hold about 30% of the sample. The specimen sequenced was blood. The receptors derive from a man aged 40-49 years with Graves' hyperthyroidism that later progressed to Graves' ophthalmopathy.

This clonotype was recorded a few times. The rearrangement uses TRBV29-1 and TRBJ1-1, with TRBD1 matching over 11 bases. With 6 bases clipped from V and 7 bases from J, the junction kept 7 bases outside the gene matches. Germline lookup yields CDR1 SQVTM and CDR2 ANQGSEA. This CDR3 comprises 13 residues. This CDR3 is CSVGGQGGSEAFF. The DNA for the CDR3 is TGCAGCGTGGGGGGACAGGGGGGAAGTGAAGCTTTCTTT.

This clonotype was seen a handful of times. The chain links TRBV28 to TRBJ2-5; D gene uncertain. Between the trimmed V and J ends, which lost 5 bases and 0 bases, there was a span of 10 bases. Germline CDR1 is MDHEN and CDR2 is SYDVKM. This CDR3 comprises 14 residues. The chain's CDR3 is CASSPRHYQETQYF. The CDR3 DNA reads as TGTGCCAGCAGTCCTCGACATTACCAAGAGACCCAGTACTTC.

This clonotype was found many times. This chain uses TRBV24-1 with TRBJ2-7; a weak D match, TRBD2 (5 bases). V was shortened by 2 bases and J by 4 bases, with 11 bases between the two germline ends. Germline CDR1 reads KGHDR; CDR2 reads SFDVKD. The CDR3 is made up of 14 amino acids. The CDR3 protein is CATSDSGGGYEQYF. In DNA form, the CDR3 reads TGTGCCACCAGTGATTCTGGAGGAGGTTACGAGCAGTACTTC.

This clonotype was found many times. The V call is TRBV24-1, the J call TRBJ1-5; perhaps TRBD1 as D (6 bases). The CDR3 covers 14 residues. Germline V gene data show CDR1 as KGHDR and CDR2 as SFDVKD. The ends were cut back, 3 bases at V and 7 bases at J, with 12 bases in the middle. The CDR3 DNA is TGTGCCACCAGTGATACAGGGATCGAACAGCCCCAGCATTTT. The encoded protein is CATSDTGIEQPQHF.

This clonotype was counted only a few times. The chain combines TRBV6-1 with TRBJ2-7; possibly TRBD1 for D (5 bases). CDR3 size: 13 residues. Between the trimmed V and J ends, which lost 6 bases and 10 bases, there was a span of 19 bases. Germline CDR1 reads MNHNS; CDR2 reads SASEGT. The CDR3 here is CASSPQTGIFQYF. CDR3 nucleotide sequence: TGTGCCAGCAGCCCACAAACAGGAATTTTCCAGTACTTC.

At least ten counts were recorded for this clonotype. CDR3 protein: CASSLGLYSYEQYF. In DNA, the CDR3 is TGCGCCAGCAGCCTGGGACTCTACTCCTACGAGCAGTACTTC. The chain couples TRBV4-1 to TRBJ2-7; a possible D gene is TRBD2 (6 bases). Between the trimmed V and J ends, which lost 4 bases and 0 bases, there was a span of 10 bases. The CDR3 length is 14 residues. Germline assignment: CDR1 MGHRA and CDR2 YSYEKL.

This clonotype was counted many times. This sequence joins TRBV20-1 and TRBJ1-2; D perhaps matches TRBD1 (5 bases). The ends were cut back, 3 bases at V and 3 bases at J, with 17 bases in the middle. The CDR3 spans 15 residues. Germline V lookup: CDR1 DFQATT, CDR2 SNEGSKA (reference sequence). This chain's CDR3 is CSASFGGYLDYGYTF. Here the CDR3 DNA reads TGCAGTGCTAGTTTTGGGGGATACCTAGACTATGGCTACACCTTC.

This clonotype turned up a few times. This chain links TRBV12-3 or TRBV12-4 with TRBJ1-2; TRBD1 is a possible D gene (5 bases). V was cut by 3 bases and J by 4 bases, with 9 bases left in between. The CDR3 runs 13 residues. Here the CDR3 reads CASSLQGVYGYTF. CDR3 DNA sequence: TGTGCCAGCAGTTTGCAGGGAGTCTATGGCTACACCTTC.

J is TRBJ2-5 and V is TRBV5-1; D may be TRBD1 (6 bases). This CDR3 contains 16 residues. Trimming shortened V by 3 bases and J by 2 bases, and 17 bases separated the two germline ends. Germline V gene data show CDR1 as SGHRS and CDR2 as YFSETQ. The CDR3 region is CASSYHPTGSQETQYF. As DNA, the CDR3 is TGCGCCAGCAGCTACCACCCAACAGGGTCTCAAGAGACCCAGTACTTC.

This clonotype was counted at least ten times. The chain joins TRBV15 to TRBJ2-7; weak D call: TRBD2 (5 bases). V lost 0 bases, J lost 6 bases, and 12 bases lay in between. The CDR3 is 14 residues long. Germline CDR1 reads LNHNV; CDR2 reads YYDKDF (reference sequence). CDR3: CATSRERTSLEQYF. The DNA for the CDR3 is TGTGCCACCAGCAGAGAAAGAACTAGTCTCGAGCAGTACTTC.

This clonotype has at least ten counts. CDR3 nucleotides: TGTGCCAGCAGCGAGAACCCCCGGGGAGGGGCCTACGAGCAGTACTTC. Its translation is CASSENPRGGAYEQYF. V is TRBV7-9 and J is TRBJ2-7; TRBD2 aligns across 7 bases. Trimming cost V 5 bases and J 2 bases; bases outside gene matches: 12. The CDR3 totals 16 residues. Germline V gene data show CDR1 as SEHNR and CDR2 as FQNEAQ (reference sequence).

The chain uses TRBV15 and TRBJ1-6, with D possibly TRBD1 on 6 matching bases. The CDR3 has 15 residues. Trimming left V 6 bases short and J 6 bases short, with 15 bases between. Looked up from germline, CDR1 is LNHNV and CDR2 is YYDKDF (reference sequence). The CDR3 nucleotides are TGTGCCACCAGTAAGGACAGCGCGCGTAATTCACCCCTCCACTTT. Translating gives CATSKDSARNSPLHF. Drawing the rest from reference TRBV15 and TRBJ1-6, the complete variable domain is DAMVIQNPRYQVTQFGKPVTLSCSQTLNHNVMYWYQQKSSQAPKLLFHYYDKDFNNEADTPDNFQSRRPNTSFCFLDIRSPGLGDTAMYLCATSKDSARNSPLHFGNGTRLTVT.